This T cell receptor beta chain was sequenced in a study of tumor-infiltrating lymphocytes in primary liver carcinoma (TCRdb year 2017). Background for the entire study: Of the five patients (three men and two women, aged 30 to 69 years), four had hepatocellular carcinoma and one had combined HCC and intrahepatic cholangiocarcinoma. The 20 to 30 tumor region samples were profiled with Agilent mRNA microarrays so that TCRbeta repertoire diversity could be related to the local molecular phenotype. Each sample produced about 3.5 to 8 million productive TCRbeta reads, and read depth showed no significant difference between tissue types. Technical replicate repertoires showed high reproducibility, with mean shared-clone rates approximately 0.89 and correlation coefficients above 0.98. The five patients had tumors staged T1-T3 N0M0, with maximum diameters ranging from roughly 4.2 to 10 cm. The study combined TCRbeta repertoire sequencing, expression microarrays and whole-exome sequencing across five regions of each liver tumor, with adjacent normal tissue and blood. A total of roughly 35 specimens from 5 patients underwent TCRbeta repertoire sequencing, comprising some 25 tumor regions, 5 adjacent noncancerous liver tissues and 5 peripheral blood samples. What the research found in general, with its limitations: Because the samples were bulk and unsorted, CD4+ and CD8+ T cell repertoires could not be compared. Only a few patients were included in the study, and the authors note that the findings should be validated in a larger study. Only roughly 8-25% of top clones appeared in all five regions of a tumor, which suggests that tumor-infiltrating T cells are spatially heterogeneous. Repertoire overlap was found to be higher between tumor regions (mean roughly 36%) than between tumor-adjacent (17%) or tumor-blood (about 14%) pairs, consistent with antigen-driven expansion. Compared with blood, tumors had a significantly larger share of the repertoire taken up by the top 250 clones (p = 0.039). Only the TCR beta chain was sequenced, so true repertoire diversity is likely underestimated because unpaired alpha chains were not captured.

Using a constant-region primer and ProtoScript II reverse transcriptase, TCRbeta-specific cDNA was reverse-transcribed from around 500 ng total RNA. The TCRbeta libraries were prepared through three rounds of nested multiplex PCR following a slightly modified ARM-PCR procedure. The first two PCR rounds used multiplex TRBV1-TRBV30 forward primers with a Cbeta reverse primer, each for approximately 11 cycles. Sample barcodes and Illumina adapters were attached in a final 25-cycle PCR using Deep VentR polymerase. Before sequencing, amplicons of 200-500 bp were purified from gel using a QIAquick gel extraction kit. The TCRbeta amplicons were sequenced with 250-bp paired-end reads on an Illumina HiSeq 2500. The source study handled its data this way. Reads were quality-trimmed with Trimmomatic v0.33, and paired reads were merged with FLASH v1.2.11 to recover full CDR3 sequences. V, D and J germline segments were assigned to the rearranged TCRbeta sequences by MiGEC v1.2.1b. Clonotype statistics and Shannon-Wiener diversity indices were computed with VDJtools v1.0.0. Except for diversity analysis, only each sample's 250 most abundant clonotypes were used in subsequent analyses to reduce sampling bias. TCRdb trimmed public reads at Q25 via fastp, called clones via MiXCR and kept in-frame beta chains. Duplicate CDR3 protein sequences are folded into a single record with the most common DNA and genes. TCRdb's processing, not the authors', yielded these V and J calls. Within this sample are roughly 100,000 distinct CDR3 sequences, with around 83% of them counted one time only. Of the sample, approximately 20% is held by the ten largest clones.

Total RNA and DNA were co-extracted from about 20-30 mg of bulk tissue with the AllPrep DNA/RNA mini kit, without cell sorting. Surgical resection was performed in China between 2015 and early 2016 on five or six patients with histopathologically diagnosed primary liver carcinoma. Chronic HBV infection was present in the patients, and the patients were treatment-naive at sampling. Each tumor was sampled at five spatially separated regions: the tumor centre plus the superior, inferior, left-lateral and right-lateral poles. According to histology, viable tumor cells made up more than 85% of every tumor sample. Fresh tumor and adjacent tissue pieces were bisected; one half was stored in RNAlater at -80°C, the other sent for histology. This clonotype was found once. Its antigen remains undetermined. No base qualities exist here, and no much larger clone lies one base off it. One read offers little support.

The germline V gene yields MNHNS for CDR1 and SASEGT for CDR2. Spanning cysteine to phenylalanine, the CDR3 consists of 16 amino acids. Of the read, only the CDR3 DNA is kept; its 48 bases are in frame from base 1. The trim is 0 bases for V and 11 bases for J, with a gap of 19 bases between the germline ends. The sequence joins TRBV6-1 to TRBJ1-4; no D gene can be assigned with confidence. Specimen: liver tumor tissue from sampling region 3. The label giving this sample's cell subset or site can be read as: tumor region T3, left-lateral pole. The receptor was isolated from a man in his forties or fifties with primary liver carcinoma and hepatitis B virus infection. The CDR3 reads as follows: CASSEAGIATNDKLFF. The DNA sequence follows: TGTGCCAGCAGTGAAGCGGGTATTGCAACTAACGATAAACTGTTTTTT.